This T cell receptor beta chain derives from a study of blood T cell repertoires in COVID-19. TCRdb's table, derived via immunoSEQ multiplex PCR, lists solely in-frame clones and lacks some. The sample lists approximately 14,000 clones, more than 65% seen once, with roughly 9.1% in the top ten. Specimen: peripheral blood. This receptor was taken from a human donor in a cohort sampled during active COVID-19.

The CDR3 DNA is TGCGCCAGCAGGGTAACAGGGGACACAGATACGCAGTATTTT. It encodes CASRVTGDTDTQYF. This chain connects TRBV5-1 to TRBJ2-3; 7 bases fit TRBD1. This CDR3 spans 14 amino acids. The J segment lost 2 bases and the V segment lost 5 bases, leaving 5 bases of the junction unmatched. Germline CDR1 and CDR2: SGHRS and YFSETQ. Based on the CDR3 plus reference TRBV5-1 and TRBJ2-3, the full variable domain is KAGVTQTPRYLIKTRGQQVTLSCSPISGHRSVSWYQQTPGQGLQFLFEYFSETQRNKGNFPGRFSGRQFSNSRSEMNVSTLELGDSALYLCASRVTGDTDTQYFGPGTRLTVL.